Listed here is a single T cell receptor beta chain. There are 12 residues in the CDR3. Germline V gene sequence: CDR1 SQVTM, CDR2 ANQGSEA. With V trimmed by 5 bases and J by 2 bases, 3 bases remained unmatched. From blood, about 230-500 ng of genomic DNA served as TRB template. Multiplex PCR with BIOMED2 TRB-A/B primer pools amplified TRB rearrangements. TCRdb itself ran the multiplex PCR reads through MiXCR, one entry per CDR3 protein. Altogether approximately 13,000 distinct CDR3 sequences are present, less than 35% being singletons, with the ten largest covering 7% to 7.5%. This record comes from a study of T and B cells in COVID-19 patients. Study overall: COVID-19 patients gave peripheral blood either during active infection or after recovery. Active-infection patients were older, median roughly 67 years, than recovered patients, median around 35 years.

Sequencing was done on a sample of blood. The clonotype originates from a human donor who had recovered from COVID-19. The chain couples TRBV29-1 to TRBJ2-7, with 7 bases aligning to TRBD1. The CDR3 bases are TGCAGCGTTTCGACAGGGACCTACGAGCAGTACTTC. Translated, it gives CSVSTGTYEQYF.